Each of the 29 T cell receptor beta chains below was sequenced from the same sample in a study of molecular identifiers for immune sequencing clone quantification. One entry per CDR3 protein results from TCRdb running MiXCR on the PCR reads. This sample yields under 350,000 distinct CDR3 sequences, of which 24% are seen a single time; roughly 0.7% belongs to the top ten. Sequencing used naive CD8+ T cells from blood, with Jurkat cell RNA spiked in. Specified subset: FACS-sorted CD8+CD4-CCR7+CD45RA+ naive T cells. These receptors originate from a human donor in good health. Some libraries in this study had Jurkat cell RNA spiked in.

There are a few counts of this clonotype. The chain is built from TRBV4-1 and TRBJ2-3; D tentatively fits TRBD1 or TRBD2 (6 bases each). The V end was cut by 0 bases, the J end by 4 bases, with 17 bases between. Looked up from germline, CDR1 is MGHRA and CDR2 is YSYEKL. The CDR3 covers 17 residues. CDR3 protein: CASSQESRGGWADTQYF. As DNA, the CDR3 is TGCGCCAGCAGCCAAGAATCTCGAGGGGGGTGGGCAGATACGCAGTATTTT.

There are a few counts of this clonotype. V usage is TRBV27 and J usage is TRBJ2-3; D is ambiguous. CDR1 MNHEY and CDR2 SMNVEV come from the germline V gene (reference sequence). The CDR3 totals 14 residues. V was cut by 2 bases and J by 2 bases, with 8 bases left in between. CDR3 sequence: CASSLRLHTDTQYF. Here the CDR3 DNA reads TGTGCCAGCAGTTTACGGTTACACACAGATACGCAGTATTTT.

This clonotype has only a few counts. For the CDR3, the DNA is TGTGCCAGCAGTTCAGGCAGGGACAGCTTTAACTATGGCTACACCTTC. Translation gives CASSSGRDSFNYGYTF. The genes are TRBV27 and TRBJ1-2; 7 bases agree with TRBD1. CDR3 size: 16 residues. CDR1 is MNHEY, CDR2 SMNVEV, per germline (reference sequence). The ends lost 4 bases at V and 1 base at J; junction bases unmatched: 9.

V usage is TRBV6-2 or TRBV6-3 and J usage is TRBJ1-1; 7 bases are a match to TRBD1. CDR3 size: 16 residues. Germline CDR1 reads MNHEY; CDR2 reads SVGEGT. V shed 5 bases and J 6 bases; nucleotides not matched to a gene: 15. This chain's CDR3 is CASSDGPGQKASEAFF. Here the CDR3 DNA reads TGTGCCAGCAGTGACGGACCGGGACAGAAGGCCTCTGAAGCTTTCTTT.

This clonotype has more than one count but fewer than ten. The chain has TRBV7-9 and TRBJ2-3; 15 nucleotides agree with TRBD2. The J segment lost 10 bases and the V segment lost 5 bases, leaving 10 bases of the junction unmatched. CDR1 and CDR2 (germline): SEHNR, FQNEAQ (reference sequence). This CDR3 is built from 16 residues. The DNA of the CDR3 is TGTGCCAGCAGCCCTAGGACTAGCGGGGGGGCTTCCCCGCAGTATTTT. Its protein product is CASSPRTSGGASPQYF.

This clonotype was picked up a small number of times. This chain uses TRBV6-6 with TRBJ1-1, with a possible D match to TRBD1 (6 bases). This CDR3 region has 11 residues. Trimming removed 7 bases from V and 7 bases from J, with 10 bases in between. Germline lookup yields CDR1 MNHNY and CDR2 SVGAGI (reference sequence). The CDR3 nucleotides are TGTGCCAGCACAGAGGGGGGTGAAGCTTTCTTT. Translating gives CASTEGGEAFF.

Only a few counts were recorded for this clonotype. This rearrangement joins TRBV20-1 to TRBJ2-3; 7 bases are shared with TRBD1. J was trimmed by 2 bases and V by 6 bases; bases with no gene match: 5. The CDR3 covers 13 residues. From germline, CDR1 is DFQATT and CDR2 SNEGSKA (reference sequence). The CDR3 nucleotides read TGCAGTGCGACGGGACAGTACACAGATACGCAGTATTTT. This codes for CSATGQYTDTQYF.

This clonotype was found many times. The chain combines TRBV9 with TRBJ2-7, with D unresolved. Trimming cost V 0 bases and J 0 bases, with 7 bases left between them. This CDR3 region has 14 residues. Germline lookup yields CDR1 SGDLS and CDR2 YYNGEE. The CDR3 region is CASSVGGSSYEQYF. CDR3 nucleotide sequence: TGTGCCAGCAGCGTAGGAGGCAGCTCCTACGAGCAGTACTTC.

The rearrangement joins TRBV29-1 to TRBJ2-5; D is undetermined. Germline values: CDR1 SQVTM, CDR2 ANQGSEA. This CDR3 has 15 residues. Between the trimmed V and J ends, which lost 3 bases and 4 bases, there was a span of 18 bases. CDR3 amino acids: CSVDGVGPVGETQYF. The CDR3, as DNA: TGCAGCGTTGATGGCGTCGGGCCGGTGGGAGAGACCCAGTACTTC.

This clonotype has only a few counts. This CDR3 is CASSESTGRDLNTEAFF. The CDR3 DNA reads as TGCGCCAGCAGTGAGTCGACAGGGAGGGATCTAAACACTGAAGCTTTCTTT. The rearrangement links TRBV10-2 to TRBJ1-1; 7 bases map to TRBD1. Trimming removed 0 bases from V and 2 bases from J; junction bases left unmatched: 9. Germline loops: CDR1 WSHSY, CDR2 SAAADI. The CDR3 loop spans 17 amino acids.

The V and J genes are TRBV20-1 and TRBJ2-5, with D maybe TRBD2 (5 bases). Germline assignment: CDR1 DFQATT and CDR2 SNEGSKA (reference sequence). This CDR3 has 12 residues. The ends were cut back, 0 bases at V and 9 bases at J, with 11 bases in the middle. CDR3 nucleotide sequence: TGCAGTGCTAGAGATCAATTGGAGGCCCAGTACTTC. The encoded protein is CSARDQLEAQYF.

This clonotype was recorded at least ten times. The rearrangement joins TRBV12-3 or TRBV12-4 to TRBJ1-5, with a possible D match to TRBD1 (5 bases). The CDR3 covers 13 residues. V dropped 4 bases and J dropped 7 bases, with 11 bases sitting between them. CDR3 sequence reads: CASSYGTRQPQHF. The CDR3 nucleotides are TGTGCCAGCAGTTATGGGACTCGGCAGCCCCAGCATTTT.

This clonotype was counted between two and nine times. The chain has TRBV7-6 and TRBJ2-7, with unresolved D. The CDR3 spans 14 residues. V was clipped by 1 base and J by 5 bases, with 12 bases between them. Germline CDR1 reads SGHVS; CDR2 reads FNYEAQ. CDR3: CASSLGLGPNEQYF. DNA for the CDR3: TGTGCCAGCAGCTTAGGGTTAGGGCCTAACGAGCAGTACTTC.

The chain links TRBV12-5 to TRBJ2-7; D unresolved. Germline V CDR1 and CDR2: LGHNT, FRNRAP. Between the trimmed V and J ends, which lost 1 base and 2 bases, there was a span of 9 bases. The CDR3 has 14 residues. CDR3 nucleotide sequence: TGTGCTAGTGGTTTGGGGGTCTACCCCTACGAGCAGTACTTC. Protein product: CASGLGVYPYEQYF.

This clonotype was detected a few times. The chain joins TRBV6-2 or TRBV6-3 to TRBJ2-3; D not resolved. Germline V gene sequence: CDR1 MNHEY, CDR2 SVGEGT. Trimming took 5 bases from V and 4 from J, leaving 13 bases between them. The CDR3 has 14 amino acids. The CDR3 DNA reads as TGTGCCAGCAGTCCCGGCCGGTACGCAGATACGCAGTATTTT. This encodes CASSPGRYADTQYF.

This clonotype was recorded at least ten times. V gene TRBV6-5 combines with J gene TRBJ1-3; no clear D. V dropped 5 bases and J dropped 0 bases, with 26 bases sitting between them. Germline loops: CDR1 MNHEY, CDR2 SVGAGI. There are 20 residues in the CDR3. CDR3 sequence reads: CASSDLSLSGGLLSGNTIYF. CDR3 coding DNA: TGTGCCAGCAGTGACCTATCCCTGTCAGGAGGTCTCCTCTCTGGAAACACCATATATTTT.

This clonotype was detected ten times or more. This chain joins TRBV4-1 and TRBJ2-7; no firm D call. The CDR3 spans 13 residues. Germline V CDR1 and CDR2: MGHRA, YSYEKL. The V end lost 1 base, the J end lost 0 bases, and 4 bases lay between the germline ends. The CDR3 DNA is TGCGCCAGCAGCCAAGGGACCTCCTACGAGCAGTACTTC. It yields the protein CASSQGTSYEQYF.

A word on this clonotype: This may arise from a read error, as a much more abundant clone is one base away. V is TRBV12-3 or TRBV12-4 and J is TRBJ2-3; D remains unclear. Deletions cut 1 base from V and 5 bases from J, with 19 bases between. CDR3 size: 17 residues. The CDR3, as DNA: TGTGCCAGCAGTTTAGAGCCTTACGGTCTTGGGAAAGATACGCAGTATTTT. Encoded protein: CASSLEPYGLGKDTQYF.

V usage is TRBV27 and J usage is TRBJ2-2; 10 nucleotides match TRBD1. The J segment lost 7 bases and the V segment lost 3 bases, leaving 2 bases of the junction unmatched. The CDR3 sequence is 14 residues long. The germline V gene encodes CDR1 MNHEY and CDR2 SMNVEV (reference sequence). CDR3 loop: CASSLTGGIGELFF. For the CDR3, the DNA is TGTGCCAGCAGTTTGACAGGGGGCATCGGGGAGCTGTTTTTT.

Only a few counts were recorded for this clonotype. The genes are TRBV4-3 and TRBJ1-2; 8 bases line up with TRBD1. The CDR3 has 16 amino acids. Germline CDR1 reads LGHNA; CDR2 reads YSLEER. Germline trimming cut 0 bases from V and 8 bases from J; bases unmatched to any gene: 11. The CDR3 bases are TGCGCCAGCAGCCAAGATGAGGGGACAGGTTCTTTCGGCTACACCTTC. Translated: CASSQDEGTGSFGYTF.

The V call is TRBV29-1, the J call TRBJ1-3; possible D gene TRBD1, 5 bases. The germline V and J ends were trimmed by 8 bases and 0 bases, with 14 bases remaining between them. Per the germline V gene, CDR1 is SQVTM and CDR2 is ANQGSEA. CDR3 length equals 14 residues. DNA of the CDR3: TGCAGCACCTACAGGAGGAACTCTGGAAACACCATATATTTT. This gives the protein CSTYRRNSGNTIYF.

This clonotype came up many times. The chain carries TRBV6-5 and TRBJ1-4, with a possible D match to TRBD1 (5 bases). Germline loops: CDR1 MNHEY, CDR2 SVGAGI. Trimming took 5 bases from V and 5 from J, leaving 9 bases between them. This CDR3 has 13 amino acids. The CDR3 nucleotides are TGTGCCAGCAGTGGGGGTCGAAATGAAAAACTGTTTTTT. Its protein product is CASSGGRNEKLFF.

This clonotype was seen many times. The rearrangement joins TRBV9 to TRBJ1-1, with a weak D call TRBD1 (6 bases). There are 14 residues in the CDR3. The germline V gene encodes CDR1 SGDLS and CDR2 YYNGEE. Trimming took 3 bases from V and 4 from J, leaving 13 bases between them. In nucleotides, the CDR3 is TGTGCCAGCAGCGAATTACCAGGGGCCACTGAAGCTTTCTTT. Translation gives CASSELPGATEAFF.

This clonotype came up a few times. The rearrangement uses TRBV27 and TRBJ2-7; maybe TRBD2 (6 bases). V dropped 4 bases and J dropped 2 bases, with 15 bases sitting between them. CDR3 length: 15 residues. Germline CDR1 MNHEY, CDR2 SMNVEV (reference sequence). CDR3 amino acids: CASSYLRDSPYEQYF. In DNA, the CDR3 is TGTGCCAGCAGTTACCTTCGGGACTCCCCCTACGAGCAGTACTTC.

The CDR3 DNA reads TGTGCCAGCAGCCAAGTCCAAAGCAATCAGCCCCAGCATTTT. As protein: CASSQVQSNQPQHF. This chain joins TRBV3-1 and TRBJ1-5; D is undetermined. The CDR3 totals 14 residues. Germline V gene data show CDR1 as LGHDT and CDR2 as YNNKEL (reference sequence). Trimming took 1 base from V and 1 from J, leaving 5 bases between them.

The chain recombines TRBV11-2 with TRBJ2-7; possibly TRBD2 for D (5 bases). This CDR3 spans 13 amino acids. V lost 5 bases, J lost 3 bases, and 11 bases lay in between. CDR1 and CDR2 (germline): SGHAT, FQNNGV. The CDR3 spells CASSPRGRYEQYF. The CDR3 nucleotides are TGTGCCAGCAGCCCCCGCGGGCGCTACGAGCAGTACTTC. The entire variable domain, with the rest obtained from reference TRBV11-2 and TRBJ2-7, is as follows: EAGVAQSPRYKIIEKRQSVAFWCNPISGHATLYWYQQILGQGPKLLIQFQNNGVVDDSQLPKDRFSAERLKGVDSTLKIQPAKLEDSAVYLCASSPRGRYEQYFGPGTRLTVT.

This rearrangement joins TRBV5-3 to TRBJ1-1; the D is unclear. TRBV5-3 is an ORF; its function is uncertain. CDR3 size: 9 residues. The CDR3 DNA follows: TGTGACAGCAGCTCCAATTTTTTCTTT. Translated: CDSSSNFFF.

This clonotype appeared many times. The chain recombines TRBV5-4 with TRBJ2-6; the match to TRBD1 covers 8 bases. V shed 0 bases, J shed 2 bases, and the junction held 4 bases outside the gene matches. The CDR3 is 17 residues long. CDR1 is SGHNT, CDR2 YYREEE, per germline (reference sequence). CDR3 loop: CASSLVPGGAGANVLTF. In DNA, the CDR3 is TGTGCCAGCAGCTTGGTCCCAGGGGGCGCTGGGGCCAACGTCCTGACTTTC.

This clonotype was detected many times. The chain couples TRBV6-6 to TRBJ2-2; 7 bases map to TRBD1. Germline CDR1 reads MNHNY; CDR2 reads SVGAGI (reference sequence). The CDR3 covers 13 residues. Germline trimming cut 8 bases from V and 4 bases from J; bases unmatched to any gene: 4. The DNA for the CDR3 is TGTGCCAGCGGGACAGTCCTCACCGGGGAGCTGTTTTTT. As protein: CASGTVLTGELFF.